These T cell receptor beta chains were read from a single sample in a study of control samples from healthy donors and cancer patients. Repertoires were generated with immunoSEQ multiplex PCR, while TCRdb's copy carries only in-frame clones and drops some. Here the sample spans 40,000 to 60,000 clones, approximately 90% being singletons. The sample was PBMCs. These receptors were collected from a man in his sixties with head and neck cancer. Each CDR3 is given with its conserved first and last residue. The order of the fields is J gene, V gene, clone size, D gene, CDR3 DNA, CDR3 protein. D genes are given only for firm matches. Expanded clones get a size class; other rows say once, few or many, or leave the size out.

TRBJ2-7 TRBV30 NA NA TGTGCCTGGAGCGACGGGGACACCTACGAGCAGTACTTC CAWSDGDTYEQYF
TRBJ1-2 TRBV30 NA TRBD1 TGTGCCTGGAGTCAGCGGGACAGTGGCTACACCTTC CAWSQRDSGYTF
TRBJ1-3 TRBV7-2 few NA TGTGCCAGCAGCTTAGGAGGGGGGAGAAACACCATATATTTT CASSLGGGRNTIYF
TRBJ2-5 TRBV6-5 NA TRBD2 TGTGCCAGCCATCCAGTGCGGGGGGCTCGGGAGACCCAGTACTTC CASHPVRGARETQYF
TRBJ1-6 TRBV27 NA TRBD1 TGTGCCAGCGCCTGGACAGGGAACAATAATTCACCCCTCCACTTT CASAWTGNNNSPLHF
TRBJ2-1 TRBV11-3 NA TRBD2 TGTGCCAGCAGCTTAGAGCAGGGCGGGACTAGCTCCTACAATGAGCAGTTCTTC CASSLEQGGTSSYNEQFF
TRBJ1-5 TRBV6-2/TRBV6-3 NA NA TGTGCCAGCAGTTACACGGGTCATCAGCCCCAGCATTTT CASSYTGHQPQHF
TRBJ2-3 TRBV30 NA TRBD2 TGTGCCTGGAGTGTACGGTTAATAGCGGGGGGGCATCTGATGGCCCATTTT CAWSVRLIAGGHLMAHF
TRBJ2-5 TRBV7-2 few TRBD2 TGTGCCAGCAGCCCCAGGAGCGGGAGGGTCCAAGAGACCCAGTACTTC CASSPRSGRVQETQYF
TRBJ2-1 TRBV28 NA TRBD2 TGTGCCAGCAGTTTTCTCTATAGTGCTAGCGGGATCGGGCAGTTCTTC CASSFLYSASGIGQFF
TRBJ2-6 TRBV29-1 NA NA TGCAGCGTTGCGGGGACCTCTGGGGCCAACGTCCTGACTTTC CSVAGTSGANVLTF
TRBJ2-2 TRBV19 NA NA TGTGCCAGTAGTGCGGTTCCCGGGGAGCTGTTTTTT CASSAVPGELFF
TRBJ2-7 TRBV7-9 NA TRBD2 TGTGCCAGCAGCCGGACTAGCGGGAGGGCCTACGAGCAGTACTTC CASSRTSGRAYEQYF
TRBJ1-1 TRBV11-1 once TRBD1 TGTGCCAGCAGCTTAGGGGGGACAGCGAACACTGAAGCTTTCTTT CASSLGGTANTEAFF
TRBJ2-7 TRBV4-3 once TRBD1 TGCGCCAGCAGCCGGGACAGAAGGTCCTACGAGCAGTACTTC CASSRDRRSYEQYF
TRBJ2-1 TRBV28 NA TRBD2 TGTGCCAGCAACATACCGGGACTAGGGTTTGGTGAGCAGTTCTTC CASNIPGLGFGEQFF
TRBJ2-7 TRBV29-1 NA TRBD2 TGCAGCGTTGGACCCGGGACTAGCGGGGGTAGGTCCTACGAGCAGTACTTC CSVGPGTSGGRSYEQYF
TRBJ2-3 TRBV7-2 NA NA TGTGCCAGCAGCTTAGTTCTAGGGGGCACAGATACGCAGTATTTT CASSLVLGGTDTQYF
TRBJ2-2 TRBV7-2 NA NA TGTGCCAGCAGCCCTAACACAAACACCGGGGAGCTGTTTTTT CASSPNTNTGELFF
TRBJ2-7 TRBV9 once NA TGTGCCAGCAGCCCCCCCCATGCAGGGGTCTTCGACGAGCAGTACTTC CASSPPHAGVFDEQYF
TRBJ1-2 TRBV29-1 NA NA TGCAGCGTTGGGGGGGGCGATAACTATGGCTACACCTTC CSVGGGDNYGYTF
TRBJ2-3 TRBV5-1 NA NA TGCGCCAGCAGCGCCTCGGCGGACCCTAGCACAGATACGCAGTATTTT CASSASADPSTDTQYF
TRBJ2-2 TRBV7-9 NA TRBD2 TGTGCCAGCAGCCCGGGACTAGCTAGCGGGGAGCTGTTTTTT CASSPGLASGELFF
TRBJ2-3 TRBV28 NA NA TGTGCCAGCAGTTTAGAGAGGGGCCATAGCACAGATACGCAGTATTTT CASSLERGHSTDTQYF
TRBJ2-1 TRBV10-3 NA NA TGTGCCACCCGCGATGGGGGCGCTAGCGGCTACAATGAGCAGTTCTTC CATRDGGASGYNEQFF
TRBJ2-6 TRBV14 once NA TGTGCCAGCAGGCCTTCTGGGGGATCCCTTTTCTCTGGGGCCAACGTCCTGACTTTC CASRPSGGSLFSGANVLTF
TRBJ2-1 TRBV20-1 NA NA TGCAGTGCTAACACAGGAAATGAGCAGTTCTTC CSANTGNEQFF
TRBJ2-1 TRBV18 NA TRBD1 TGTGCCAGCTCACTGGGACAGGGGAATCTCGAGCAGTTCTTC CASSLGQGNLEQFF
TRBJ1-2 TRBV7-2 NA NA TGTGCCAGCAGCACCGGACAGAACTATGGCTACACCTTC CASSTGQNYGYTF
TRBJ2-1 TRBV10-3 NA TRBD2 TGTGCCATCAGTGGAGGTGCGGGGGGCGAGGGTGAGCAGTTCTTC CAISGGAGGEGEQFF
TRBJ1-5 TRBV4-1 NA NA TGCGCCAGCAGGGACCTGGCCTCAAATCAGCCCCAGCATTTT CASRDLASNQPQHF
TRBJ1-3 TRBV3-1/TRBV3-2 NA NA TGTGCCAGCAGCCCCTTAGGGGCGCGAAACACCATATATTTT CASSPLGARNTIYF
TRBJ1-1 TRBV18 NA NA TGTGCCAGCTCACAAACAGATAACACTGAAGCTTTCTTT CASSQTDNTEAFF
TRBJ2-1 TRBV4-3 NA NA TGCGCCAGCAGCCGGGCTTTTGCGGGAAATGAGCAGTTCTTC CASSRAFAGNEQFF
TRBJ1-5 TRBV6-1 NA TRBD1 TGTGCCAGCAGTGACAGGGGGCTGAGCAATCAGCCCCAGCATTTT CASSDRGLSNQPQHF
TRBJ1-2 TRBV20-1 once NA TGCAGTGCCACAGGGACTCCCGGCTACACCTTC CSATGTPGYTF
TRBJ2-3 TRBV12-3/TRBV12-4 NA NA TGTGCCAGCAGTTTAATTGATACGCAGTATTTT CASSLIDTQYF
TRBJ2-2 TRBV4-3 NA NA TGCGCCAGCAGCGTCCCGAGCTTCCCGAACACCGGGGAGCTGTTTTTT CASSVPSFPNTGELFF
TRBJ1-2 TRBV10-1 few NA TGCGCCAGCAGTGTGGTCATCCCAATCCTGATGCCTCAATTTGACTATGGCTACACCTTC CASSVVIPILMPQFDYGYTF
TRBJ2-7 TRBV6-5 NA TRBD1 TGTGCCAGCAGTTACGCGGCAGGGGGCGCCTACGAGCAGTACTTC CASSYAAGGAYEQYF
TRBJ2-7 TRBV7-9 NA NA TGTGCCAGCAGCCCCCGCGTAGTGCGACACCCTAGCTACGAGCAGTACTTC CASSPRVVRHPSYEQYF
TRBJ2-1 TRBV7-2 NA TRBD2 TGTGCCAGCAGCCCTCACAGCGGGACGCATGAGCAGTTCTTC CASSPHSGTHEQFF
TRBJ1-6 TRBV5-4 NA TRBD1 TGTGCCGGACAGGCGGGCCGTAATTCACCCCTCCACTTT CAGQAGRNSPLHF
TRBJ2-3 TRBV7-3 NA NA TGTGCCAGCAGCTTATTCGGGGCAGATACGCAGTATTTT CASSLFGADTQYF
TRBJ1-2 TRBV30 NA NA TGTGCCTGGAGTGTACAGGGACCGAACTATGGCTACACCTTC CAWSVQGPNYGYTF